This TCR beta chain comes out of a study of T-cell reconstitution after alpha-beta-depleted transplantation in children. Study-wide points: For some patients, TCRbeta diversity was high at day 60 because of recipient T cells and thymic progenitors that survived. T-cell numbers and diversity, one year after transplant, stemmed largely from T cells that were newly produced. Approximately two months post-transplant, alpha-beta T cells reportedly originated from several hundred expanded graft clones.

As for this clonotype: Its antigen is not known.

J gave up 5 bases and V 5 bases, and 11 bases lay outside the gene matches. Germline V lookup: CDR1 SGHRS, CDR2 YFSETQ. The CDR3 contains 17 residues. Using unique molecular identifiers, the investigators prepared the TCRbeta library. Each CDR3 protein is one row after TCRdb ran MiXCR on the PCR reads. In the table there are some 450,000 distinct CDR3 sequences, 43% of which are singletons. The sample here was PBMCs, taken before TCRalphabeta/CD19-depleted stem cell transplant. This chain links TRBV5-1 with TRBJ2-5, with 14 positions matching TRBD2. The sequence was obtained from a girl aged 2 to 9 with aplastic anemia, due to receive a stem cell transplant. CDR3 sequence reads: CASSDFGTSGRSETQYF. The CDR3 DNA reads TGCGCCAGCAGTGATTTCGGGACTAGCGGGAGATCGGAGACCCAGTACTTC.